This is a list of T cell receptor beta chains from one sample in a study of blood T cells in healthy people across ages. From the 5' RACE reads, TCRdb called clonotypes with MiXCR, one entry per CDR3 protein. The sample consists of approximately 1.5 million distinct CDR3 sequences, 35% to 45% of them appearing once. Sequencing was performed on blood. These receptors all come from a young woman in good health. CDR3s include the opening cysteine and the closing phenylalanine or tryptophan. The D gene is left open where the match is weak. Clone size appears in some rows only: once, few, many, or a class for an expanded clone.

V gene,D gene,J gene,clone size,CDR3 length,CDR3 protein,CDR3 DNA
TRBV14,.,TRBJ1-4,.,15,CASSGAQGTNEKLFF,TGTGCCAGCAGCGGGGCACAGGGAACTAATGAAAAACTGTTTTTT
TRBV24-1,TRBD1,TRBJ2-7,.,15,CATSDSRQGADEQYF,TGTGCCACCAGTGATTCGCGGCAGGGGGCCGACGAGCAGTACTTC
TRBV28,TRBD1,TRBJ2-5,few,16,CASSSLGQGVSETQYF,TGTGCCAGCAGTTCCCTCGGACAGGGGGTATCGGAGACCCAGTACTTC
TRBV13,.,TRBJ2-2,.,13,CASSTLNIGELFF,TGTGCCAGCAGCACACTTAACATCGGGGAGCTGTTTTTT
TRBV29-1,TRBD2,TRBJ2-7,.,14,CSVIGLAGIHEQYF,TGCAGCGTTATTGGACTAGCGGGAATCCACGAGCAGTACTTC
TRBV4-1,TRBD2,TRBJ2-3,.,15,CASSQRSLAADTQYF,TGCGCCAGCAGCCAAAGATCGCTAGCGGCGGATACGCAGTATTTT
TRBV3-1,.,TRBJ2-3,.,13,CASSQGNRDTQYF,TGTGCCAGCAGCCAAGGAAACAGGGATACGCAGTATTTT
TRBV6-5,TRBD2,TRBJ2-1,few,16,CASSYSRLAGGNEQFF,TGTGCCAGCAGTTACTCGAGACTAGCGGGGGGAAATGAGCAGTTCTTC
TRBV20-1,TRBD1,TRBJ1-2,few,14,CSARGVGTGYGYTF,TGCAGTGCTAGAGGGGTCGGGACAGGCTATGGCTACACCTTC
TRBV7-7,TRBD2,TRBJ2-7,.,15,CASSAYSGSSYEQYF,TGTGCTAGCAGCGCATATAGCGGGAGTTCCTACGAGCAGTACTTC
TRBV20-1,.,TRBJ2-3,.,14,CSARYGPSTDTQYF,TGCAGTGCTCGTTACGGACCCAGCACAGATACGCAGTATTTT
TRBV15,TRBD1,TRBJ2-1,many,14,CATSRGQSDEEQFF,TGTGCCACCAGCAGGGGACAGTCGGACGAAGAGCAGTTCTTC
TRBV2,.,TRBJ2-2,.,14,CASSATSATGELFF,TGTGCCAGCAGTGCCACTAGTGCCACCGGGGAGCTGTTTTTT
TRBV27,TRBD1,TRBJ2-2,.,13,CASRRQGTGELFF,TGTGCCAGCAGGCGACAGGGGACCGGGGAGCTGTTTTTT
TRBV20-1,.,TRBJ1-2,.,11,CSASRDRSYTF,TGCAGTGCTAGCAGGGACCGCAGCTACACCTTC
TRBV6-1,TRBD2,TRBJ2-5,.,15,CASSDVGLAGETQYF,TGTGCCAGCAGTGATGTCGGACTAGCGGGGGAGACCCAGTACTTC
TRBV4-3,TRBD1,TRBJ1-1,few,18,CASSQDAPGQNLNTEAFF,TGCGCCAGCAGCCAAGACGCCCCGGGACAGAATTTGAACACTGAAGCTTTCTTT
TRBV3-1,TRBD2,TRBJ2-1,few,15,CASSKGLVFENEQFF,TGTGCCAGCAGCAAAGGACTAGTCTTTGAGAATGAGCAGTTCTTC
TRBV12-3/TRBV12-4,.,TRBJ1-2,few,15,CASSFYTGANYGYTF,TGTGCCAGCAGTTTCTATACGGGGGCCAACTATGGCTACACCTTC
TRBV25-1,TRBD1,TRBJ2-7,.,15,CASSEPQGAYHEQYF,TGTGCCAGCAGTGAACCACAGGGGGCATACCATGAGCAGTACTTC
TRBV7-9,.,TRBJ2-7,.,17,CASNPIYRGGLLDEQYF,TGTGCCAGCAACCCCATCTACAGGGGAGGGCTACTAGACGAGCAGTACTTC
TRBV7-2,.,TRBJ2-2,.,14,CAGSFRLNTGELFF,TGTGCCGGCAGCTTCCGACTGAACACCGGGGAGCTGTTTTTT